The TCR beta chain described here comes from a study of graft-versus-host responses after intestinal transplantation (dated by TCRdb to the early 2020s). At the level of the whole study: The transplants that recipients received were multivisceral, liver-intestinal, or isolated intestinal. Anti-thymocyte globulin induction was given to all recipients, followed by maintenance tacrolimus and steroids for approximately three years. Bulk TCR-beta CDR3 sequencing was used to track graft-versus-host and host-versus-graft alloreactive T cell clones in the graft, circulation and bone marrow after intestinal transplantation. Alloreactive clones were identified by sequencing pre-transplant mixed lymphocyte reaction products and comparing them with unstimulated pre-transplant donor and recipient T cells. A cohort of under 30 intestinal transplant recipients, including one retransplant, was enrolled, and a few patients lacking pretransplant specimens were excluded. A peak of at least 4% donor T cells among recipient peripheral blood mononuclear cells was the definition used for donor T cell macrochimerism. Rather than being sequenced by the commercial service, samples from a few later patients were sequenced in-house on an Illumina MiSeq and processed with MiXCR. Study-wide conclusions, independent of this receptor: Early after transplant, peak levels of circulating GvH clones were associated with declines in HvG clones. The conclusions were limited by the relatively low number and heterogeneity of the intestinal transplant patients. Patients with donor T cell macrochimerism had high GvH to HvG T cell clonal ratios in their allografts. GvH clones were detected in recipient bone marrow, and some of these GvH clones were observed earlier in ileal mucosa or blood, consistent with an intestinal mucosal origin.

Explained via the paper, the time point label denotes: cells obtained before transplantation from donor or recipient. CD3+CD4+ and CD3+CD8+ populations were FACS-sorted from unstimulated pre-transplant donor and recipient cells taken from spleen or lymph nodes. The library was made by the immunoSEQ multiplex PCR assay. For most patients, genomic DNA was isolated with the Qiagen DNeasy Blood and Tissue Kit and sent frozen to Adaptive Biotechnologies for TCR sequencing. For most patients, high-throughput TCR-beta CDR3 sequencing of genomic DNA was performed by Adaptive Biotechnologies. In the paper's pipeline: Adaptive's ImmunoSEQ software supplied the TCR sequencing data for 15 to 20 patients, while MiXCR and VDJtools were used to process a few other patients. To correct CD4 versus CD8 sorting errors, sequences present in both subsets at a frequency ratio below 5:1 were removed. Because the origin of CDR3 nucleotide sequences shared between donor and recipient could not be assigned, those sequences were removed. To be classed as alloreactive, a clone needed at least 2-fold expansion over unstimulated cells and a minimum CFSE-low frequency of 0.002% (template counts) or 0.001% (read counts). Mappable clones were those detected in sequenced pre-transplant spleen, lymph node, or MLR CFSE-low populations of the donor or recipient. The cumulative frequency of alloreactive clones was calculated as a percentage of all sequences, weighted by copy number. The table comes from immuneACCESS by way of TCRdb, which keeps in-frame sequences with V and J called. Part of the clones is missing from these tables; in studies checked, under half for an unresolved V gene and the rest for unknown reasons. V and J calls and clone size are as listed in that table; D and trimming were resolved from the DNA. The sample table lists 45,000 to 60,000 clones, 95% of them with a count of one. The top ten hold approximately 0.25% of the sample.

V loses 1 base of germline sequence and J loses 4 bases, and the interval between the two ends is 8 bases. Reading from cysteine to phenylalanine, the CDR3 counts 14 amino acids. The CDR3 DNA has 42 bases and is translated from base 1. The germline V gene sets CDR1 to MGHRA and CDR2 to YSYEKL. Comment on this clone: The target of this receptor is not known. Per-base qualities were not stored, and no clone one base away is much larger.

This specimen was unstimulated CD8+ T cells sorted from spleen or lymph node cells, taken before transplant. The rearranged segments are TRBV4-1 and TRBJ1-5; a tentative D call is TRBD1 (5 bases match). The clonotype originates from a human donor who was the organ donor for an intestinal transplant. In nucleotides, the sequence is TGCGCCAGCAGCCAAGTACGGGGGAATCAGCCCCAGCATTTT. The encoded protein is CASSQVRGNQPQHF.